These 30 T cell receptor beta chains were sequenced from one sample in a study of OX40 agonist ivuxolimab in advanced cancers. Using immunoSEQ multiplex PCR, the repertoire was profiled, and TCRdb retains in-frame clones only, with some absent. The sample holds roughly 48,000 clones, over 85% seen once. Sequences were derived from CD4+ or CD8+ T cells sorted from blood, sampled in a trial of the OX40 agonist ivuxolimab. These receptors originate from an adult with an advanced solid tumor such as melanoma, head and neck, liver or kidney cancer.

The chain links TRBV27 to TRBJ2-2; no reliable D call. Per germline, CDR1 MNHEY and CDR2 SMNVEV (reference sequence). The CDR3 totals 16 residues. Trimming stripped 1 base from V and 0 bases from J, with 9 bases between. DNA for the CDR3: TGTGCCAGCAGTTTATTGGCCAGCGCGAACACCGGGGAGCTGTTTTTT. Protein sequence: CASSLLASANTGELFF.

The rearrangement joins TRBV4-3 to TRBJ1-5, with D possibly TRBD1 on 6 matching bases. This CDR3 has 14 amino acids. V lost 4 bases, J lost 4 bases, and 11 bases lay in between. CDR1 is LGHNA and CDR2 is YSLEER in the germline V gene. CDR3 sequence reads: CASSLIQGNQPQHF. The CDR3 DNA reads as TGCGCCAGCAGCCTAATACAGGGAAATCAGCCCCAGCATTTT.

CDR3 coding DNA: TGTGCCAGCAGCTTAAACTCGATTTGGGAGCAGTACTTC. Protein product: CASSLNSIWEQYF. The chain joins TRBV7-6 to TRBJ2-7; D unclear. Germline lookup yields CDR1 SGHVS and CDR2 FNYEAQ. Trimming removed 2 bases at V and 7 bases at J, with 12 bases between. This CDR3 spans 13 amino acids. Supplemented by reference TRBV7-6 and TRBJ2-7, the full variable domain reads GAGVSQSPRYKVTKRGQDVALRCDPISGHVSLYWYRQALGQGPEFLTYFNYEAQQDKSGLPNDRFSAERPEGSISTLTIQRTEQRDSAMYRCASSLNSIWEQYFGPGTRLTVT.

The rearrangement links TRBV30 to TRBJ1-5; 9 bases map to TRBD1. With 2 bases clipped from V and 4 bases from J, the junction kept 9 bases outside the gene matches. The length of the CDR3 is 16 residues. Germline values: CDR1 GTSNPN, CDR2 SVGIG (reference sequence). The DNA of the CDR3 is TGTGCCTGGAGTCCGTTTTCGGACAGGGGAAATCAGCCCCAGCATTTT. Translated: CAWSPFSDRGNQPQHF.

V and J are TRBV19 and TRBJ1-2; D is perhaps TRBD1 (6 bases). V gave up 5 bases and J gave up 0 bases, with 13 bases separating them. CDR1 is LNHDA, CDR2 SQIVND, per germline (reference sequence). This CDR3 is built from 15 residues. This CDR3 is CASSEWTAANYGYTF. For the CDR3, the DNA is TGTGCCAGTAGTGAGTGGACAGCAGCTAACTATGGCTACACCTTC.

The chain joins TRBV2 to TRBJ2-3, with 7 positions matching TRBD2. The CDR3 spans 13 residues. The germline V gene has CDR1 SNHLY and CDR2 FYNNEI. V dropped 9 bases and J dropped 2; count of bases not matched to a gene: 5. The CDR3 DNA reads TGTGCCAGAGAAGCGGGGAACACAGATACGCAGTATTTT. Protein product: CAREAGNTDTQYF.

This chain connects TRBV29-1 to TRBJ1-4; no clear D. From germline, CDR1 is SQVTM and CDR2 ANQGSEA. Trimming left V 5 bases short and J 2 bases short, with 15 bases between. There are 15 residues in the CDR3. CDR3 DNA: TGCAGCGTTTCCGGAGCGGGTGCGACTAATGAAAAACTGTTTTTT. Protein sequence: CSVSGAGATNEKLFF.

The gene calls are TRBV5-1 and TRBJ2-5, with D possibly TRBD1 on 5 matching bases. This CDR3 region has 15 residues. Looked up from germline, CDR1 is SGHRS and CDR2 is YFSETQ. V dropped 0 bases and J dropped 3 bases, with 12 bases sitting between them. The CDR3 protein is CASSLELTGEETQYF. Here the CDR3 DNA reads TGCGCCAGCAGCTTGGAGTTAACAGGTGAAGAGACCCAGTACTTC.

CDR3 loop: CTSSPYSRGSTGNTIYF. The CDR3 bases are TGCACCAGCAGCCCCTACTCTCGGGGGAGCACTGGAAACACCATATATTTT. The chain recombines TRBV1 with TRBJ1-3. TRBV1 is a recognized pseudogene. This CDR3 spans 17 amino acids.

The chain joins TRBV6-4 to TRBJ1-1; D call uncertain. V lost 3 bases, J lost 2 bases, and 7 bases lay in between. The germline CDR1 and CDR2 sequences are MRHNA and SNTAGT. CDR3 size: 13 residues. CDR3 region: CASSEEVNTEAFF. CDR3 nucleotides: TGTGCCAGCAGTGAAGAGGTTAACACTGAAGCTTTCTTT.

This clone was recorded a few times. V is TRBV4-1 and J is TRBJ1-2; the D is unclear. Germline CDR1 MGHRA, CDR2 YSYEKL. The CDR3 is 14 residues long. The germline V and J ends were trimmed by 0 bases and 5 bases, with 10 bases remaining between them. The CDR3 DNA is TGCGCCAGCAGCCAAGATGAGGCCCTGTATGGCTACACCTTC. Translated, it gives CASSQDEALYGYTF.

The V call is TRBV27, the J call TRBJ2-7; D tentatively reads TRBD1 or TRBD2 (6 bases each). Trimming removed 5 bases from V and 5 bases from J, with 16 bases in between. There are 14 residues in the CDR3. Looked up from germline, CDR1 is MNHEY and CDR2 is SMNVEV (reference sequence). CDR3 DNA: TGTGCCAGCAGTCCGGGGACGGGGGCCCACGAGCAGTACTTC. Protein sequence: CASSPGTGAHEQYF.

V and J are TRBV10-2 and TRBJ1-5; 7 bases map to TRBD1. Unmatched junction bases numbered 7, after V lost 8 bases and J lost 0 bases. The CDR3 extends over 15 amino acids. Germline V gene sequence: CDR1 WSHSY, CDR2 SAAADI. CDR3: CASEPGQYSNQPQHF. The CDR3 region has the DNA TGCGCCAGCGAACCGGGACAGTATAGCAATCAGCCCCAGCATTTT.

The chain employs TRBV7-9 and TRBJ2-7; no definite D call. Trimming took 1 base from V and 7 from J, leaving 14 bases between them. The CDR3 covers 14 residues. Germline CDR1 and CDR2: SEHNR and FQNEAQ (reference sequence). In DNA form, the CDR3 reads TGTGCCAGCAGCTTAGGGACCTCCGTGAAAGAGCAGTACTTC. It is translated as CASSLGTSVKEQYF. Looking up the rest from reference TRBV7-9 and TRBJ2-7 gives the full variable domain: DTGVSQNPRHKITKRGQNVTFRCDPISEHNRLYWYRQTLGQGPEFLTYFQNEAQLEKSRLLSDRFSAERPKGSFSTLEIQRTEQGDSAMYLCASSLGTSVKEQYFGPGTRLTVT.

This chain joins TRBV27 and TRBJ2-7; D is uncertain. The length of the CDR3 is 14 residues. Trimming took off 3 bases at V and 1 base at J, with 10 bases between the two ends. Germline CDR1 reads MNHEY; CDR2 reads SMNVEV (reference sequence). The DNA for the CDR3 is TGTGCCAGCAGTTTCGAGGTCTCATCCTACGAGCAGTACTTC. Translation: CASSFEVSSYEQYF.

This chain links TRBV7-3 with TRBJ2-7; no reliable D call. This CDR3 contains 13 residues. Germline lookup yields CDR1 SGHTA and CDR2 FQGTGA. V was pared by 5 bases and J by 3 bases, with 11 bases between. The CDR3 nucleotides read TGTGCCAGCAGCCACACTATTGGCTACGAGCAGTACTTC. This gives the protein CASSHTIGYEQYF.

The table lists this clone with many counts. The chain carries TRBV19 and TRBJ1-2; 10 bases are shared with TRBD1. The CDR3 covers 14 residues. Germline CDR1 and CDR2: LNHDA and SQIVND (reference sequence). With 7 bases clipped from V and 3 bases from J, the junction kept 5 bases outside the gene matches. CDR3 coding DNA: TGTGCCAGTACTTTGACAGGGGGCGACTATGGCTACACCTTC. It is translated as CASTLTGGDYGYTF.

This sequence joins TRBV7-2 and TRBJ1-1; maybe TRBD1 (6 bases). This CDR3 comprises 14 residues. Trimming left V 5 bases short and J 7 bases short, with 17 bases between. Looked up from germline, CDR1 is SGHTA and CDR2 is FQGNSA. In DNA form, the CDR3 reads TGTGCCAGCAGCCAATTCGAGGGGGTCAATGAAGCTTTCTTT. It specifies CASSQFEGVNEAFF.

The chain couples TRBV13 to TRBJ2-7; 9 bases align to TRBD1. Germline lookup yields CDR1 PRHDT and CDR2 FYEKMQ (reference sequence). The V segment lost 5 bases and the J segment 2 bases; nucleotides outside the gene matches: 7. This CDR3 region has 15 residues. The CDR3 sequence is CASSPDRGSPYEQYF. DNA of the CDR3: TGTGCCAGCAGCCCAGACAGGGGGTCTCCCTACGAGCAGTACTTC. Supplemented by reference TRBV13 and TRBJ2-7, the full variable domain reads AAGVIQSPRHLIKEKRETATLKCYPIPRHDTVYWYQQGPGQDPQFLISFYEKMQSDKGSIPDRFSAQQFSDYHSELNMSSLELGDSALYFCASSPDRGSPYEQYFGPGTRLTVT.

DNA for the CDR3: TGTGCCTGCCAGGACTTCTCTAACTATGGCTACACCTTC. Amino acid sequence: CACQDFSNYGYTF. The V gene is TRBV30, the J gene TRBJ1-2; no firm D call. The germline gives CDR1 GTSNPN, CDR2 SVGIG (reference sequence). The CDR3 totals 13 residues. V lost 6 bases to trimming and J lost 0 bases, with 11 bases between them.

This clone was seen just once. The chain recombines TRBV7-3 with TRBJ2-3; TRBD1 aligns across 7 bases. Germline V CDR1 and CDR2: SGHTA, FQGTGA. The V and J ends lost 3 bases and 4 bases, in that order; junction bases with no gene match: 4. The CDR3 totals 14 residues. CDR3 DNA: TGTGCCAGCAGCTTTCGGACAGGACCAGATACGCAGTATTTT. Its translation: CASSFRTGPDTQYF.

The chain joins TRBV5-1 to TRBJ2-2, with D possibly being TRBD1 (5 bases). CDR1 SGHRS and CDR2 YFSETQ come from the germline V gene. V lost 4 bases, J lost 1 base, and 8 bases lay in between. The CDR3 has 14 amino acids. This CDR3 is CASSITGNTGELFF. DNA of the CDR3: TGCGCCAGCAGCATCACAGGGAACACCGGGGAGCTGTTTTTT. The full variable domain, completed using reference TRBV5-1 and TRBJ2-2, is KAGVTQTPRYLIKTRGQQVTLSCSPISGHRSVSWYQQTPGQGLQFLFEYFSETQRNKGNFPGRFSGRQFSNSRSEMNVSTLELGDSALYLCASSITGNTGELFFGEGSRLTVL.

This clone showed up just a few times. This chain uses TRBV21-1 with TRBJ2-3. TRBV21-1 is listed as a pseudogene. This CDR3 spans 10 amino acids. The DNA for the CDR3 is TGTGCCAGCAGCAAAGAGGCGCAGTATTTT. This sequence encodes CASSKEAQYF.

This chain uses TRBV29-1 with TRBJ2-7; D uncertain. CDR3 length: 13 residues. The V end was cut by 0 bases, the J end by 1 base, with 7 bases between. The germline V gene encodes CDR1 SQVTM and CDR2 ANQGSEA. The CDR3 protein is CSVEDPDSYEQYF. The CDR3, as DNA: TGCAGCGTTGAAGATCCAGATTCCTACGAGCAGTACTTC.

The genes are TRBV14 and TRBJ1-2, with 12 bases identical to TRBD1. V was pared by 4 bases and J by 6 bases, with 3 bases of the junction left unmatched. Germline-derived CDR1 and CDR2 are SGHDN and FVKESK. This CDR3 is built from 14 residues. In DNA form, the CDR3 reads TGTGCCAGCAGCCTTGGGACAGGGGGCGATGGCTACACCTTC. The encoded protein is CASSLGTGGDGYTF.

The rearrangement joins TRBV7-6 to TRBJ1-1, with 7 bases lining up with TRBD1. V was clipped by 5 bases and J by 2 bases; unmatched bases: 8. CDR3 length: 15 amino acids. Germline values: CDR1 SGHVS, CDR2 FNYEAQ. The CDR3 DNA sequence: TGTGCCAGCAGCCTCACCCGGGACAGAAACACTGAAGCTTTCTTT. This codes for CASSLTRDRNTEAFF.

This chain uses TRBV30 with TRBJ2-5; D call uncertain. This CDR3 has 11 residues. Germline V CDR1 and CDR2: GTSNPN, SVGIG (reference sequence). V was pared by 3 bases and J by 5 bases, with 7 bases between. In DNA, the CDR3 is TGTGCCTGGAGGCTAGGGGAGACCCAGTACTTC. This gives the protein CAWRLGETQYF.

The V gene is TRBV11-2, the J gene TRBJ2-5; weak D call: TRBD2 (7 bases). V was pared by 2 bases and J by 5 bases, with 15 bases between. The CDR3 is 15 amino acids. Germline assignment: CDR1 SGHAT and CDR2 FQNNGV. The CDR3 bases are TGTGCCAGCAGCTTATGGGGGGGGCCGGAGGAGACCCAGTACTTC. Residues: CASSLWGGPEETQYF.

In regard to this clone: Other DNA sequences from this sample encode an identical CDR3 as well. CDR3 in DNA: TGCGCCAGCGGAGTTAGCAATCAGCCCCAGCATTTT. Protein: CASGVSNQPQHF. V usage is TRBV10-1 and J usage is TRBJ1-5; no definite D call. V gave up 8 bases and J gave up 0 bases, with 5 bases separating them. CDR1 is WNHNN and CDR2 is SYGVQD in the germline V gene (reference sequence). The CDR3 sequence is 12 residues long.

J is TRBJ2-3 and V is TRBV2, with 12 bases identical to TRBD2. The CDR3 spans 15 residues. V dropped 6 bases and J dropped 3; count of bases not matched to a gene: 4. CDR1 is SNHLY and CDR2 is FYNNEI in the germline V gene. Here the CDR3 DNA reads TGTGCCAGCAGACCCACTAGCGGGGGGACAGATACGCAGTATTTT. Protein product: CASRPTSGGTDTQYF.